This T cell receptor beta chain was observed in a study of breast tumors, draining lymph nodes, adjacent tissues. Study results and limitations: Tumor T cell lymph node origin was a supported hypothesis, not proven. Data fit most tumor T cells coming from lymph node, expanding in tumor.

The CDR3 is 16 residues long, counting both termini. Germline V gives CDR1 SGHAT, CDR2 FQDESV (reference sequence). In TCRdb, the multiplex PCR reads were re-called with MiXCR into one record per CDR3 protein. The sample shows about 230,000 distinct CDR3 sequences, less than 40% of them seen only once. Comments on this clonotype: Its cognate antigen is unknown. The DNA is left out, because the CDR3 cannot be placed on it with certainty; the CDR3 is given as TCRdb lists it.

Samples came from axillary lymph nodes draining the breast cancer. Sequencing input: axillary lymph node tissue. The sequence was obtained from a female donor with breast cancer. Some clones in this sample may be carry-over from other donors' samples. The chain employs TRBV11-1 and TRBJ2-7; TRBD1 is the table's D call, not checked against the DNA. The CDR3 sequence: CASSLDVGTGSYERYF.